This paragraph reports one T cell receptor beta chain. Its antigen remains unidentified. This CDR3 has 15 amino acids. Trimming stripped 0 bases from V and 9 bases from J, with 17 bases between. The germline V gene has CDR1 SGHTA and CDR2 FQGNSA. The record originates from a study of T cell responses to AZD1222 COVID-19 vaccine. Whole-study findings and limits: Rises in breadth and depth of Spike-specific TCRs came after two AZD1222 doses.

Only in-frame clones appear in the TCRdb table, and some are missing; sequencing was by immunoSEQ multiplex PCR. The table records 95,000 or so clones, about 90% of them present only once. This clonotype was obtained from an adult in good health. The chain joins TRBV7-2 to TRBJ2-5, with D possibly being TRBD2 (7 bases). The specimen was peripheral blood, collected on day 0 of MenACWY control vaccination. CDR3 nucleotide sequence: TGTGCCAGCAGCTTAGCGCGGGGGCCACCGGGGGCCCAGTACTTC. It is translated as CASSLARGPPGAQYF.